A single sample gave rise to the 23 T cell receptor beta chains below, sequenced in a study of a mutant IDH1 vaccine in newly diagnosed glioma. No antigen has been identified for these receptors. The table came from immunoSEQ multiplex PCR; TCRdb's copy has only in-frame clones and leaves some out. The table lists 75,000 to 80,000 clones, 75% to 90% of them singletons. The time point here: week 23, last vaccination. Alongside topical imiquimod, each dose of vaccine comprised 300 ug of mutant IDH1 20-mer peptide. The sequenced sample was PBMCs, obtained from a glioma patient whose treatment included an IDH1 peptide vaccine. These receptor sequences come from a woman between 50 and 59 years old with glioma.

The chain uses TRBV28 and TRBJ1-1, with D tentatively TRBD1 (5 bases). Germline V gene data show CDR1 as MDHEN and CDR2 as SYDVKM. The CDR3 loop spans 14 amino acids. Trimming left V 7 bases short and J 5 bases short, with 17 bases between. CDR3 nucleotides: TGTGCCAGCACCACAATGGGGGGGAATACTGAAGCTTTCTTT. Protein sequence: CASTTMGGNTEAFF.

The DNA for the CDR3 is TGCGCCAGCAGCCCTTGGGGGGCGGCGGGAGGTGGAAATGAGCAGTTCTTC. Protein: CASSPWGAAGGGNEQFF. The J gene is TRBJ2-1, the V gene TRBV5-1, with TRBD2 identical over 8 bases. The CDR3 has 17 amino acids. Germline CDR1 reads SGHRS; CDR2 reads YFSETQ. J was trimmed by 7 bases and V by 4 bases; bases with no gene match: 16.

The J gene is TRBJ2-7, the V gene TRBV6-1; 13 nucleotides line up with TRBD2. CDR1 is MNHNS, CDR2 SASEGT, per germline. Trimming cost V 5 bases and J 2 bases; bases outside gene matches: 3. The CDR3 has 15 residues. The CDR3 DNA reads as TGTGCCAGCAGTATGGGACTAGCGGGAACCTACGAGCAGTACTTC. Translating it yields CASSMGLAGTYEQYF.

The rearrangement joins TRBV9 to TRBJ2-1; 14 bases are shared with TRBD2. Germline-derived CDR1 and CDR2 are SGDLS and YYNGEE. With V trimmed by 3 bases and J by 12 bases, 5 bases remained unmatched. CDR3 length: 14 amino acids. The CDR3, as DNA: TGTGCCAGCAGCGCCGGGACTAGCGGGAGATGGCAGTTCTTC. It specifies CASSAGTSGRWQFF. Looking up the rest from reference TRBV9 and TRBJ2-1 gives the full variable domain: DSGVTQTPKHLITATGQRVTLRCSPRSGDLSVYWYQQSLDQGLQFLIQYYNGEERAKGNILERFSAQQFPDLHSELNLSSLELGDSALYFCASSAGTSGRWQFFGPGTRLTVL.

The chain joins TRBV18 to TRBJ2-7; D call uncertain. This CDR3 is 12 amino acids long. V was cut by 2 bases and J by 0 bases, with 2 bases left in between. Germline lookup yields CDR1 KGHSH and CDR2 LQKENI. CDR3 region: CASSPDSYEQYF. The CDR3 DNA sequence: TGTGCCAGCTCACCAGACTCCTACGAGCAGTACTTC.

The chain recombines TRBV29-1 with TRBJ1-2; tentative D call: TRBD1 (6 bases). The germline V gene has CDR1 SQVTM and CDR2 ANQGSEA. CDR3 length: 13 residues. V was clipped by 0 bases and J by 4 bases, with 9 bases between them. The CDR3 nucleotides are TGCAGCGTTGAAGAGGGGGCGGTCTATGGCTACACCTTC. As protein: CSVEEGAVYGYTF.

Notes on this clone: The junction departs from the called germline gene at one end, perhaps through a read error. The V call is TRBV6-6, the J call TRBJ1-3, with D unresolved. Germline assignment: CDR1 MNHNY and CDR2 SVGAGI (reference sequence). The CDR3 loop spans 11 amino acids. CDR3 protein: CASGYGNTIYF. The DNA for the CDR3 is TGTGCCAGCGGTTATGGAAACACCATATATTTT.

V is TRBV19 and J is TRBJ1-5, with TRBD1 matching 8 bases. Germline-derived CDR1 and CDR2 are LNHDA and SQIVND (reference sequence). The CDR3 has 14 residues. Germline trimming cut 5 bases from V and 5 bases from J; bases unmatched to any gene: 5. CDR3 region: CASSLQGGDQPQHF. CDR3 nucleotides: TGTGCCAGTAGTCTACAGGGGGGGGATCAGCCCCAGCATTTT.

The chain uses TRBV11-2 and TRBJ1-1; D is unclear. Trimming took 5 bases from V and 8 from J, leaving 15 bases between them. CDR1 is SGHAT, CDR2 FQNNGV, per germline. This CDR3 spans 13 amino acids. CDR3 nucleotides: TGTGCCAGCAGCCAAATTAGGGCTGAGGAAGCTTTCTTT. This translates into CASSQIRAEEAFF. Full variable domain (remainder filled in from reference TRBV11-2 and TRBJ1-1): EAGVAQSPRYKIIEKRQSVAFWCNPISGHATLYWYQQILGQGPKLLIQFQNNGVVDDSQLPKDRFSAERLKGVDSTLKIQPAKLEDSAVYLCASSQIRAEEAFFGQGTRLTVV.

This clone was recorded a few times. The chain employs TRBV9 and TRBJ2-2; D ambiguous. The length of the CDR3 is 17 residues. Looked up from germline, CDR1 is SGDLS and CDR2 is YYNGEE. V shed 0 bases and J shed 5 bases, with 17 bases lying between them. The CDR3 protein is CASSVEGTPRNTGELFF. The DNA of the CDR3 is TGTGCCAGCAGCGTAGAGGGAACTCCTCGGAATACCGGGGAGCTGTTTTTT.

CDR3 protein: CAISESGQGNQPQHF. The CDR3 nucleotides read TGTGCCATCAGTGAGTCTGGACAGGGCAATCAGCCCCAGCATTTT. The chain couples TRBV10-3 to TRBJ1-5; 7 nucleotides match TRBD1. With V trimmed by 0 bases and J by 2 bases, 1 base remained unmatched. The CDR3 extends over 15 amino acids. Per the germline V gene, CDR1 is ENHRY and CDR2 is SYGVKD.

This clone was found a few times. The chain employs TRBV30 and TRBJ1-1; D gene unclear. Germline CDR1 reads GTSNPN; CDR2 reads SVGIG (reference sequence). Trimming removed 1 base at V and 8 bases at J, with 14 bases between. The CDR3 totals 13 residues. Written as DNA, the CDR3 is TGTGCCTGGAGTGAACCCGAGGGAACAGAAGCTTTCTTT. It is translated as CAWSEPEGTEAFF.

This chain uses TRBV5-4 with TRBJ1-1, with D tentatively TRBD1 (6 bases). V lost 4 bases to trimming and J lost 6 bases, with 10 bases between them. The CDR3 extends over 12 amino acids. CDR1 and CDR2 from the germline V gene are SGHNT and YYREEE (reference sequence). The CDR3 DNA follows: TGTGCCAGCAGCCGGAAGGGGGCTGAAGCTTTCTTT. As protein: CASSRKGAEAFF.

In regard to this clone: The junction does not match germline at one end; this may be a read error. The chain recombines TRBV5-1 with TRBJ1-4; 7 nucleotides agree with TRBD1. The length of the CDR3 is 15 residues. Germline loops: CDR1 SGHRS, CDR2 YFSETQ. CDR3 nucleotide sequence: TGTGCCAGCAGCTTGGCCCGACAGGGAAAAGAAAAACTGTTTTTT. This gives the protein CASSLARQGKEKLFF.

V gene TRBV2 combines with J gene TRBJ2-3; D is unclear. The germline gives CDR1 SNHLY, CDR2 FYNNEI. The V end was cut by 3 bases, the J end by 0 bases, with 13 bases between. CDR3 length: 16 residues. CDR3 in amino acids: CASSDRRTTSTDTQYF. The DNA for the CDR3 is TGTGCCAGCAGTGATCGTCGGACCACTAGCACAGATACGCAGTATTTT.

The count of this clone is one. The gene calls are TRBV10-3 and TRBJ2-5; maybe TRBD1 (6 bases). Deletions cut 0 bases from V and 5 bases from J, with 19 bases between. The CDR3 is 17 residues long. Germline V gene sequence: CDR1 ENHRY, CDR2 SYGVKD. The CDR3 sequence is CAISESEDSRSRETQYF. CDR3 DNA: TGTGCCATCAGTGAGTCGGAGGACAGCCGCTCCCGTGAGACCCAGTACTTC.

The chain has TRBV5-1 and TRBJ2-5; TRBD1 aligns across 9 bases. Trimming cost V 4 bases and J 2 bases; bases outside gene matches: 6. The germline gives CDR1 SGHRS, CDR2 YFSETQ. The CDR3 has 15 residues. CDR3 residues: CASSQTGGGQETQYF. The CDR3 DNA sequence: TGCGCCAGCAGCCAGACAGGGGGAGGTCAAGAGACCCAGTACTTC.

V is TRBV28 and J is TRBJ1-4, with unresolved D. The CDR3 runs 15 residues. The germline V gene has CDR1 MDHEN and CDR2 SYDVKM. V gave up 5 bases and J gave up 5 bases, with 15 bases separating them. CDR3 residues: CASSVRPGANEKLFF. CDR3 coding DNA: TGTGCCAGCAGTGTCAGACCCGGTGCGAATGAAAAACTGTTTTTT.

The V and J genes are TRBV6-1 and TRBJ1-3; D not resolved. The V gene's germline CDR1 is MNHNS and CDR2 SASEGT. The V gene lost 4 bases and the J gene lost 6 bases, with 10 bases spanning the gap. The CDR3 spans 13 residues. CDR3 DNA: TGTGCCAGCAGTGTAGCGTCGGCAAACACCATATATTTT. This gives the protein CASSVASANTIYF.

The chain combines TRBV6-4 with TRBJ2-2; D not certain. The CDR3 loop spans 14 amino acids. Per the germline V gene, CDR1 is MRHNA and CDR2 is SNTAGT. V lost 0 bases and J lost 1, with 3 bases in between. In DNA, the CDR3 is TGTGCCAGCAGTGACTCTATGAACACCGGGGAGCTGTTTTTT. It codes for CASSDSMNTGELFF.

The CDR3 loop is CASSLVTLVGETQYF. CDR3 nucleotide sequence: TGTGCCAGCAGCTTAGTAACGTTAGTCGGCGAGACCCAGTACTTC. The gene calls are TRBV7-2 and TRBJ2-5; no clear D gene. Trimming pared 1 base from V and 5 bases from J, leaving 14 bases between. The CDR3 is 15 amino acids. CDR1 is SGHTA, CDR2 FQGNSA, per germline.

The chain carries TRBV5-1 and TRBJ2-7; 9 nucleotides agree with TRBD1. The germline gives CDR1 SGHRS, CDR2 YFSETQ. The V segment lost 4 bases and the J segment 5 bases; nucleotides outside the gene matches: 7. This CDR3 has 14 amino acids. As DNA, the CDR3 is TGCGCCAGCAGCAGGGACAGGGTGCGCCACGAGCAGTACTTC. It is translated as CASSRDRVRHEQYF.

V and J are TRBV7-6 and TRBJ2-7; 8 nucleotides match TRBD1. J gave up 0 bases and V 5 bases, and 6 bases lay outside the gene matches. Germline lookup yields CDR1 SGHVS and CDR2 FNYEAQ. This CDR3 comprises 15 residues. The CDR3 here is CASSQTGATSYEQYF. The CDR3 region has the DNA TGTGCCAGCAGCCAGACAGGGGCTACCTCCTACGAGCAGTACTTC.